The entry below describes one TCR beta chain. Its specificity is not known. The gene symbols are mouse symbols. The read terminates 4 residues before the CDR3 end, so the remaining end is supplied by the germline J gene. Once RNA had been extracted, it was reverse transcribed into cDNA to act as the sequencing template. Using immunoSEQ multiplex PCR, the repertoire was profiled, and TCRdb retains in-frame clones only, with some absent. Listed for the sample are about 19,000 clones, none seen a single time. These data come from a study of CD8+ T cells in alopecia areata. Study-level findings and limits: Scalp data also include sequences from resident alphabeta T cells of normal skin. Greater clonality was observed in lesional scalp samples, especially alopecia totalis/universalis, versus normal scalp.

This CDR3 is built from 13 residues. From germline, CDR1 is FNHDT and CDR2 SITEND (reference sequence). Cells pooled from cutaneous lymph nodes were sorted on CD4, CD8alpha, NKG2D, NKG2ACE and other markers. The sample taken for sequencing was CD8+ T cells sorted from a lymph node. The sequence derives from a C3H/HeJ mouse with alopecia areata. MHC haplotype of the strain: H2-k. The chain uses TRBV19 and TRBJ1-1; TRBD1 agrees at 9 bases. The CDR3 sequence is CASSIGTGEEVFF. CDR3 DNA (partial): TGTGCCAGCAGTATAGGGACAGGGGAA.